The present entry profiles one T cell receptor (beta chain) with its context. Its binding antigen is unknown. No clone much larger than this one lies a single base away; base qualities are absent. Using the deep immunoSEQ assay, multiplex PCR amplified TCR CDR3 regions from genomic DNA. For each cell subset, the extracted genomic DNA was distributed evenly across all wells of several immunoSEQ 96-well plates, and each plate served as one replicate. For sorted subsets, each replicate PCR was loaded with roughly 0.2 ug genomic DNA, equivalent to 25,000 to 30,000 T cell genomes. Purified libraries were measured with a Qubit 3.0 fluorometer, size-checked on a Bioanalyzer 2100, and measured again with the KAPA Library Quantification kit. Each immunoSEQ 96-well plate was sequenced on its own single-read 150-cycle Illumina NextSeq 550 flow cell. The source study handled its data this way. Because only junctional sequences without quality scores were contained in the immunoSEQ output, filtering matching that applied to full-length reads could not be performed. To assign V/J genes and CDR3, sequences were annotated using PyIR, a Python wrapper for IgBLAST v1.9, with IMGT germline references. Reads with weak V/J assignments (E-value above 1e-6), missing CDR3, stop codons, out-of-frame junctions, or ambiguous translated residues were removed. V3J clonotypes were defined as sequences sharing the same inferred V gene, J gene, and CDR3 amino acid sequence. Percentage overlap between repertoires was calculated by dividing the number of shared unique clonotypes by the size of the smaller repertoire. RTK rarefaction, the Chao1 estimator, and Recon v2.1 estimates of unobserved clonotypes were used to assess repertoire richness. OLGA was used to compute generation probabilities for all TCRbeta clonotypes that the gDNA method yielded from a handful of donors. TCRdb obtained this table from immuneACCESS and retained in-frame rearrangements with V and J assigned. These tables miss some clones; where compared with another copy, unresolved V genes account for less than half of the shortfall, and the remainder is unexplained. The V and J calls and clone size are taken from that table; D and trimming were inferred from the DNA. In this sample the table shows about 2.1 million clones, 80% to 95% of which occur a single time. The ten largest make up under 2% of the sample.

The sample comes from a study of shared clonotypes between healthy human individuals (dated by TCRdb to about 2020). Looking at the study overall: Two women and three men aged 18 to 49 years were included in the cohort. Leukapheresis yielded between about 0.8 and 8.9 billion PBMCs per donor. For each donor, three plates each were used for CD4 naive and CD4 memory, two plates were used for CD8 naive, and one plate was used for CD8 memory. Libraries were prepared and TCR repertoires were sequenced by different laboratories using diverse techniques, in order to increase sequencing depth and limit assay-specific biases. To estimate repertoire size and how much clonotype sharing occurs between individuals, the study deeply sequenced the blood TCR repertoires of five or six healthy adults.

The CDR3, from cysteine to phenylalanine, totals 10 residues. Solely the CDR3 DNA is kept, with 30 bases framed from the first base. The germline V gene gives CDR1 as SNHLY and CDR2 as FYNNEI. V is shortened by 7 bases, J by 12 bases, and the region joining them spans 10 bases. For the CD8 naive samples, CD45RO-negative cells were positively selected for CCR7, yielding a CD45RA+CCR7+ population from which TemRA cells were excluded. Donors were healthy HIV-negative adults with no recently reported acute infections or vaccinations. All donors were Caucasian adults living in Nashville, Tennessee, USA. Blood was obtained by leukapheresis, after which PBMCs were separated by Ficoll-Histopaque density gradient centrifugation and cryopreserved in liquid nitrogen vapor phase. Purity and quantity of every magnetically sorted T cell population were checked by analytical flow cytometry. Each sorted fraction had its genomic DNA isolated and then quantified by UV absorbance on a Nanodrop 2000c.

Findings and caveats that apply to the study as a whole: Sampling was limited to blood, and TCR repertoires in tissue likely differ from TCR repertoires in blood. Rarefaction of sorted-subset datasets indicated incomplete sequencing despite the large sequencing depth. Estimated clonotype richness was generally larger for naive than for memory subsets. Because the study included only a small number of donors, the genetic and exposure-history diversity represented was limited. Across several donors, around 5.4% of naive CD4, approximately 3.6% of naive CD8, 2% to 2.5% of memory CD4, and 0.4% to 0.45% of memory CD8 clonotypes were shared. Clonotypes shared by all four sorted-subset donors showed higher generation probabilities than non-shared clonotypes. Pairwise subsampling indicated that sequencing depth was expected to affect the degree of clonotype sharing among donors.

The specimen sequenced was naive CD8+ T cells from PBMCs. The cell subset or site label, read with the paper, signifies: CD45RA+CCR7+. The V and J genes are TRBV2 and TRBJ2-1; TRBD1 is a possible D gene, resting on 5 matching bases. This clonotype originated in a man younger than 35 in good health. Some clones in this sample may be carry-over from other donors' samples. The base sequence is TGTGCCAGCAATCCTCAGGGGCAGTTCTTC. This is translated as CASNPQGQFF.